This TCR beta chain emerged from a study of cytomegalovirus exposure and HLA in healthy donors. It was with 60 Vbeta and 13 Jbeta primers that the PCR ran. The data were produced by immunoSEQ multiplex PCR, yet TCRdb's version contains in-frame clones alone and is incomplete. The data contain around 170,000 clones, approximately 79% of them singletons. The CDR3 sequence is 12 residues long. Trimming removed 3 bases from V and 9 bases from J, with 10 bases in between. CDR1 is SGHNT, CDR2 YYREEE, per germline (reference sequence). V is TRBV5-4 and J is TRBJ2-1, with no clear D. Input material: PBMCs. The sequence came from a woman in her thirties or forties in good health and CMV-seronegative. CDR3 coding DNA: TGTGCCAGCAGCTCCCCCTGGAGTGAGCAGTTCTTC. Its protein is CASSSPWSEQFF. Combining the CDR3 with reference TRBV5-4 and TRBJ2-1 gives the whole variable domain ETGVTQSPTHLIKTRGQQVTLRCSSQSGHNTVSWYQQALGQGPQFIFQYYREEENGRGNFPPRFSGLQFPNYSSELNVNALELDDSALYLCASSSPWSEQFFGPGTRLTVL.